Presented here are 12 T cell receptor beta chains from one specimen sequenced in a study of breast tumors, draining lymph nodes, adjacent tissues (dated by TCRdb to 2016 to 2017). Libraries were constructed by multiplex PCR. This sample was sequenced with an Illumina HiSeq 2000. TCRdb trimmed the raw reads at Q25, called clones with MiXCR and kept productive beta chains. Under each unique CDR3 protein, matching rows form one entry showing the most common genes and DNA. The sample profile shows fewer than 200,000 distinct CDR3 sequences; about 33% of them were found once. Jointly, the top ten make up 3% to 4.5% of the sample. The axillary draining lymph nodes of breast cancer patients were the source of the lymph node samples. Sequencing was carried out using axillary lymph node tissue. The receptor set was obtained from a female donor with breast cancer. Some clones in this sample may be carry-over from other donors' samples.

As regards this clonotype: A much larger clone is a single base away; this may be a read error. This chain connects TRBV19 to TRBJ2-5; possible D gene TRBD2, 6 bases. Germline CDR1 reads LNHDA; CDR2 reads SQIVND (reference sequence). This CDR3 is built from 16 residues. The germline V and J ends were trimmed by 8 bases and 0 bases, with 19 bases remaining between them. CDR3 nucleotide sequence: TGTGCCAGTCGCCCCCTCGGCGGGAATTACCAAGAGACCCAGTACTTC. It translates to CASRPLGGNYQETQYF.

Ten or more counts support this clonotype. The V and J genes are TRBV4-1 and TRBJ2-6, with TRBD2 identical over 7 bases. Losses at the gene ends were 1 base for V and 0 bases for J; bases not matched to a gene: 15. The germline V gene encodes CDR1 MGHRA and CDR2 YSYEKL. The CDR3 contains 21 residues. The CDR3 nucleotides are TGCGCCAGCAGCCAAGGCCCCATCGGTCGGGAGGCGAGCTCTGGGGCCAACGTCCTGACTTTC. Amino acids: CASSQGPIGREASSGANVLTF.

With regard to this clonotype: One end of the junction does not line up with germline, which may come from a read error. The rearrangement joins TRBV19 to TRBJ2-6; the D gene could be TRBD1 or TRBD2 (6 bases each). In germline, CDR1 is LNHDA, CDR2 SQIVND (reference sequence). The CDR3 is 15 amino acids. Here the CDR3 reads CASSNREAGANVLAF. The DNA for the CDR3 is TGTGCCAGTAGCAACAGGGAGGCTGGGGCCAACGTCCTGGCTTTC.

The sample holds many counts of this clonotype. The rearrangement links TRBV6-5 to TRBJ2-1; D gene ambiguous. Germline V gene lookup returns CDR1 MNHEY and CDR2 SVGAGI. Trimming cost V 2 bases and J 4 bases, with 9 bases left between them. This CDR3 has 14 amino acids. In nucleotides, the CDR3 is TGTGCCAGCAGTTACGGGATCAATTACAATGAGCAGTTCTTC. Translated: CASSYGINYNEQFF.

This clonotype was seen repeatedly, ten times or more. This rearrangement joins TRBV12-3 or TRBV12-4 to TRBJ1-2; D is perhaps TRBD1 (6 bases). This CDR3 is built from 16 residues. V lost 6 bases, J lost 5 bases, and 22 bases lay in between. CDR3 protein: CASSRMLQGGPYGYTF. The CDR3 DNA follows: TGTGCCAGCAGCCGAATGCTACAGGGAGGGCCATATGGCTACACCTTC.

As to this clonotype: The CDR3 carries no conserved terminal phenylalanine or tryptophan, so it likely arises from a read error. It is unclear where the CDR3 begins or ends on the DNA, so no DNA is shown, and the CDR3 is as TCRdb lists it. The CDR3 region is CASRKQGLYGCTS. The genes are TRBV7-2 and TRBJ1-2; the table's TRBD1 call for D was not verified on the DNA. With termini counted, the CDR3 has 13 amino acids. Germline V gene lookup returns CDR1 SGHTA and CDR2 FQGNSA.

With respect to this clonotype: One junction end does not reproduce the germline sequence, and a read error may be involved. V is TRBV30 and J is TRBJ2-5; D gene uncertain. The CDR3 length is 13 residues. CDR1 and CDR2 (germline): GTSNPN, SVGIG (reference sequence). The CDR3 sequence: CAWERALQEAQYF. In DNA, the CDR3 is TGTGCCTGGGAAAGGGCATTACAAGAGGCCCAGTACTTC.

This clonotype was detected once. A junction end diverges from the germline sequence, so it may reflect a read error. The rearrangement uses TRBV10-3 and TRBJ1-5; D gene ambiguous. This CDR3 is 14 amino acids long. CDR1 and CDR2 (germline): ENHRY, SYGVKD. DNA of the CDR3: TGTGCTATCAGTGAGAGGCAGCACAATCAGCCCCAGCATTTT. Protein: CAISERQHNQPQHF.

Points on this clonotype: A read error may explain this, as a much larger clone is one base away. V and J are TRBV18 and TRBJ2-1; 8 bases line up with TRBD1. The CDR3 sequence is 14 residues long. Germline CDR1 reads KGHSH; CDR2 reads LQKENI. The CDR3 sequence is CASSRGQVNNEHFF. The CDR3 bases are TGTGCCAGCTCCCGGGGACAGGTCAACAATGAGCATTTCTTC.

There are many counts of this clonotype. V is TRBV12-3 or TRBV12-4 and J is TRBJ2-3; no definite D call. The CDR3 has 13 residues. Trimming took 6 bases from V and 0 from J, leaving 7 bases between them. Here the CDR3 reads CASSQASTDTQYF. The DNA of the CDR3 is TGTGCCAGCAGCCAAGCAAGCACAGATACGCAGTATTTT.

A few counts support this clonotype. A much larger clone differs by one base, so this may be a read error. The V and J genes are TRBV5-6 and TRBJ2-5; tentatively, D is TRBD1 (6 bases). The CDR3 totals 14 residues. The ends were cut back, 3 bases at V and 2 bases at J, with 11 bases in the middle. Germline CDR1 reads SGHDT; CDR2 reads YYEEEE. The CDR3 reads CASSSDRSQETQYF. CDR3 bases: TGTGCCAGCAGCTCAGACAGGTCTCAAGAGACCCAGTACTTC.

Of note for this clonotype: This may come from a read error, since a much larger clone is one base off. V is TRBV5-4 and J is TRBJ2-1; D is unclear. Germline CDR1 reads SGHNT; CDR2 reads YYREEE (reference sequence). This CDR3 has 13 amino acids. V was pared by 3 bases and J by 6 bases, with 10 bases between. The CDR3 bases are TGTGCCAGCAGCTCTAACTGGCGCAATGAGCAGTTCTTC. Protein product: CASSSNWRNEQFF.